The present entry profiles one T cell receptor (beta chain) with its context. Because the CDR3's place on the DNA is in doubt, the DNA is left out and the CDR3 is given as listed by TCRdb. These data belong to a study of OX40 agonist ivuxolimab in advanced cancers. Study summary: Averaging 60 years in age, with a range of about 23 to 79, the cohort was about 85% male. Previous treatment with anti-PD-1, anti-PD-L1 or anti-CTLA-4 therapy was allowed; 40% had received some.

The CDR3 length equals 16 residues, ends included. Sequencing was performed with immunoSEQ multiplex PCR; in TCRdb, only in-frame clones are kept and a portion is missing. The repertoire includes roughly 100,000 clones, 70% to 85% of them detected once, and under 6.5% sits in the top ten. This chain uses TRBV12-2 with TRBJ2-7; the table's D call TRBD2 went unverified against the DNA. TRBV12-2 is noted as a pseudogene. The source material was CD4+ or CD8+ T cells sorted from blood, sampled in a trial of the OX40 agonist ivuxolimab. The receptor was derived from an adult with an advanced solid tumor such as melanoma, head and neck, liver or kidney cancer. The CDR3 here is CASRLVVAGGTYEQYF.